What follows describes a single TCR beta chain. The antigen it binds to is not known. No much larger clone is present one base from it, and per-base qualities are unavailable. TCRbeta CDR3 regions were amplified from genomic DNA by means of the immunoSEQ Assay, a bias-controlled multiplex PCR. The authors' analysis ran thus. The number of nucleated cells in each sample was estimated by amplification of reference gene primers within the assay. To quantify the absolute abundance of each unique TCRbeta CDR3 rearrangement, sequence reads were collapsed and filtered. For each sample, productive Simpson clonality was calculated by taking the square root of Simpson's diversity index across productive rearrangements. This immuneACCESS table, as held by TCRdb, lists in-frame sequences with V and J called but not all clones. Of the missing ones, under half trace to an unresolved V gene in checked studies; the others have no known cause. V, J and clone size reflect that table, while D and trimming were determined from the DNA. Counted in this sample were roughly 200,000 clones; 85% to 90% of them appeared once. The ten largest clones represent around 0.63% of the sample.

These data come from a study of blood T cell repertoires in COVID-19 (dated by TCRdb to about 2020). About the investigation overall: Collaborator samples came from the United States, Italy and Spain and covered acute and convalescent phases of COVID-19. The prospective study material was composed of cDNA or gDNA derived from T cells, B-cell-depleted T cells, or PBMCs. Subjects who had been exposed to COVID-19, were actively infected with it, or had recovered from it provided the deeply sampled blood TCRbeta repertoires that made up the dataset. A freely available public database, intended as a resource for researchers studying the immune response to SARS-CoV-2, is where the repertoires were released. Samples were obtained from the ongoing ImmuneRACE study (first 160 participants) and from over 1,000 subjects provided by 6 global collaborators. A de-identified subject ID, COVID-19 status, age in years and sex were almost always included in the sample metadata. HLA class I and class II types, where available, came from metadata supplied by the sample provider rather than from assay-based typing.

Measured from the cysteine to the phenylalanine, the CDR3 is 15 residues long. Left in the record is the CDR3 DNA by itself, 45 bases read in frame from the first base. CDR1 and CDR2 are read off the germline V gene as MNHEY and SVGEGT. V was cut back by 4 bases and J by 2 bases, leaving a gap of 13 bases between them. The collaborating institutions used their own protocols to collect whole blood in K2EDTA tubes. For TCRbeta analysis, collaborator samples were shipped as frozen whole blood, as isolated PBMCs, or as DNA extracted from either sample type. Summary of the overall study and its limitations: Clinical and demographic metadata were provided uncurated, with the amount varying by source and participant.

The sample consisted of peripheral blood. The receptor was derived from a man aged 50-59 years with acute or convalescent COVID-19. Recombination joined TRBV6-2 or TRBV6-3 with TRBJ2-3; the D gene is perhaps TRBD2, from 5 matching bases. The nucleotide sequence is TGTGCCAGCAGTTTTGGATGGGAGCCCACAGATACGCAGTATTTT. Translation gives CASSFGWEPTDTQYF.